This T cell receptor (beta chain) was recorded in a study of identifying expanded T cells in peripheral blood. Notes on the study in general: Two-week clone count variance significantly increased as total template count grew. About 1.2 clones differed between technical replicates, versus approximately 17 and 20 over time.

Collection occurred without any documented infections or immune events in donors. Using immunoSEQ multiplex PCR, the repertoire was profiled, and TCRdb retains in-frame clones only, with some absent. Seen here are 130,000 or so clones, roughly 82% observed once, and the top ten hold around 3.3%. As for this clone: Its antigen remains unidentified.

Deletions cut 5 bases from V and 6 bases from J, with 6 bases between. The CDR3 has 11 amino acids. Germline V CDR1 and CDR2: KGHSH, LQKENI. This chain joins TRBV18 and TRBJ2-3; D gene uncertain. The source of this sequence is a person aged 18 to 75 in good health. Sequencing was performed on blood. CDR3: CASSTADTQYF. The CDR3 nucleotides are TGTGCCAGCTCAACCGCGGATACGCAGTATTTT.